The clone carrying this T cell receptor beta chain was seen only a few times. Antigen unknown. These data belong to a study of identical twins. Study-wide results and caveats: Beta out-of-frame sequences displayed a weaker excess of sharing between twins.

V lost 4 bases and J lost 1; bases outside the gene matches: 11. The length of the CDR3 is 18 residues. The germline gives CDR1 LGHDT, CDR2 YNNKEL (reference sequence). TCRdb recomputed calls from the 5' RACE reads with MiXCR, one row per CDR3 protein. This table has 450,000 or so distinct CDR3 sequences, about 14% appearing once. The data were also submitted as part of a second study, on yellow fever vaccine responses in identical twins. That paper states: Reportedly, the response of twins' T cells to the vaccine seemed partly convergent, partly personalized.

This chain connects TRBV3-1 to TRBJ2-1; 9 nucleotides match TRBD2. The sequence was collected from a woman in her late teens or twenties in good health. The sequencing sample was made of CD4+ T cells sorted from blood. CDR3 sequence reads: CASSPPRASGVSYNEQFF. The DNA of the CDR3 is TGTGCCAGCAGCCCGCCCCGGGCTAGCGGGGTATCCTACAATGAGCAGTTCTTC.